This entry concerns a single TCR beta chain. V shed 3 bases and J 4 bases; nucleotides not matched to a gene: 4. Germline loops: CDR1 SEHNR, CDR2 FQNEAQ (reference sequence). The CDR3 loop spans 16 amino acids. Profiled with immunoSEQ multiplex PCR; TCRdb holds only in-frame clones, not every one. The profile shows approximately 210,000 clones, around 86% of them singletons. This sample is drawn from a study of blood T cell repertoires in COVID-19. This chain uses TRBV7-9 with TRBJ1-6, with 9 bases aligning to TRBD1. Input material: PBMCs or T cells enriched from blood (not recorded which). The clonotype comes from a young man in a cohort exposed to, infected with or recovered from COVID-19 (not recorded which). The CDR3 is CASSFGQGFYNSPLHF. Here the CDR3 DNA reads TGTGCCAGCAGCTTCGGACAGGGGTTTTATAATTCACCCCTCCACTTT.